A selection of T cell receptor beta chains follows, all from one sample in a study of T cells in Graves' hyperthyroidism and ophthalmopathy. TCRdb re-called the multiplex PCR reads with MiXCR, one entry per CDR3 protein. The sample has 600,000 or so distinct CDR3 sequences, approximately 14% seen once. The sample comprised blood. The origin of the receptors is a woman aged 45-60 years with Graves' ophthalmopathy. Both conserved end residues are part of each CDR3. A D gene is named only where the DNA matches it firmly. Not all rows give a size; the values are once, few, many and, for expanded clones, a class.

size	V	D	J	DNA	CDR3
few	TRBV6-1	.	TRBJ1-6	TGTGCCAGCAAAGGCCTTGTTGGGGCCATTAATTCACCCCTCCACTTT	CASKGLVGAINSPLHF
many	TRBV28	TRBD2	TRBJ2-1	TGTGCCAGCAGGCACACTAGCGAACCAAGCTCCTACAATGAGCAGTTCTTC	CASRHTSEPSSYNEQFF
.	TRBV7-6	.	TRBJ2-5	TGTGCCAGCAGCTCGGACAGTCGGGGAGAGACCCAGTACTTC	CASSSDSRGETQYF
.	TRBV12-3/TRBV12-4	.	TRBJ1-3	TGTGCCAGCAGAGCAGAAGACTTCTCTGGAAACACCATATATTTT	CASRAEDFSGNTIYF
many	TRBV27	.	TRBJ2-7	TGTGCCAGCAGTTGGAGTAGCGGGACAGAGTCCTACGAGCAGTACTTC	CASSWSSGTESYEQYF
many	TRBV27	TRBD2	TRBJ2-1	TGTGCCAGCCGCACGTTCTTAGCGGGAGGGTTCAATGAGCAGTTCTTC	CASRTFLAGGFNEQFF
few	TRBV27	.	TRBJ1-1	TGTGCCAGCAGTTTATCGACTAAGGGAAACACTGAAGCTTTCTTT	CASSLSTKGNTEAFF
few	TRBV4-2	.	TRBJ2-7	TGTGCCAGCAGCCAAGAAAGGAGGGATCCTTACTACGAGCAGTACTTC	CASSQERRDPYYEQYF
.	TRBV7-2	.	TRBJ2-7	TGTGCCAGCAGCTTAGGTCGTGGAGGGCCCTACGAGCAGTACTTC	CASSLGRGGPYEQYF
few	TRBV4-3	.	TRBJ1-5	TGCGCCAGCAGCCAAGATAGGGTGAATCAGCCCCAGCATTTT	CASSQDRVNQPQHF
.	TRBV29-1	.	TRBJ1-1	TGCAGCGTGGGTAGGGGGACTGAAGCTTTCTTT	CSVGRGTEAFF
.	TRBV4-1	.	TRBJ2-2	TGCGCCAGCAGCCACCGCAGGGGCTACACCGGGGAGCTGTTTTTT	CASSHRRGYTGELFF
.	TRBV29-1	.	TRBJ2-1	TGCAGCGTCCGTGGGGGGGGCCGGAGGAATGAGCAGTTCTTC	CSVRGGGRRNEQFF
.	TRBV29-1	.	TRBJ2-7	TGCAGCGTTGCCGACGGGCGCGAGGAGCAGTACTTC	CSVADGREEQYF
few	TRBV27	.	TRBJ1-6	TGTGCCAGCAGTTTATCGACGGATTCACCCCTCCACTTT	CASSLSTDSPLHF
few	TRBV3-1	.	TRBJ2-1	TGTGCCAGCAGCCAAGGAGGGCAGGGGGGTTACAATGAGCAGTTCTTC	CASSQGGQGGYNEQFF
many	TRBV27	.	TRBJ2-1	TGTGCCAGCAGATTAACCGGGACCATTACCTACAATGAGCAGTTCTTC	CASRLTGTITYNEQFF